The 27 T cell receptor beta chains reported below all come from one sample, sequenced in a study of OX40 agonist ivuxolimab in advanced cancers. TCRdb's copy holds only in-frame clones and misses some; the assay was immunoSEQ multiplex PCR. This repertoire shows over 75,000 clones, about 92% found once; its top ten account for about 1.5%. The sample in question was CD4+ or CD8+ T cells sorted from blood, obtained in a trial of the OX40 agonist ivuxolimab. Receptors originate from an adult with an advanced solid tumor such as melanoma, head and neck, liver or kidney cancer.

This clone was seen only a few times. The chain uses TRBV6-1 and TRBJ1-5, with D unclear. V lost 3 bases and J 5 bases, leaving 14 bases between the germline ends. The CDR3 spans 15 residues. Looked up from germline, CDR1 is MNHNS and CDR2 is SASEGT. CDR3 in amino acids: CASSDTRFRDQPQHF. The CDR3 DNA reads TGTGCCAGCAGTGATACGAGGTTCCGGGATCAGCCCCAGCATTTT.

The J gene is TRBJ2-1, the V gene TRBV7-2; 11 bases are shared with TRBD2. Germline V CDR1 and CDR2: SGHTA, FQGNSA. The CDR3 spans 14 residues. V lost 4 bases and J lost 9; bases outside the gene matches: 5. DNA for the CDR3: TGTGCCAGCAGCTACACTAGCGGGAGTAGTGAGCAGTTCTTC. Translated, it gives CASSYTSGSSEQFF.

The chain combines TRBV29-1 with TRBJ1-1; D is perhaps TRBD1 (5 bases). V was trimmed by 3 bases and J by 6 bases, leaving 11 bases between them. Per germline, CDR1 SQVTM and CDR2 ANQGSEA. The CDR3 runs 12 residues. The CDR3 sequence is CSVDLQGAEAFF. For the CDR3, the DNA is TGCAGCGTTGACTTGCAGGGCGCTGAAGCTTTCTTT.

This clone was counted a single time. This rearrangement joins TRBV29-1 to TRBJ2-2; 11 bases map to TRBD1. The germline V gene has CDR1 SQVTM and CDR2 ANQGSEA. Trimming took 1 base from V and 7 from J; bases not matched to a gene: 2. This CDR3 contains 14 residues. CDR3 coding DNA: TGCAGCGTTGAAGGGGGACAGGGGGTCGGGGAGCTGTTTTTT. This gives the protein CSVEGGQGVGELFF.

V is TRBV5-1 and J is TRBJ2-1; D is perhaps TRBD2 (5 bases). The CDR3 has 17 residues. Trimming stripped 4 bases from V and 6 bases from J, with 23 bases between. Germline V gene data show CDR1 as SGHRS and CDR2 as YFSETQ. The CDR3 DNA reads as TGCGCCAGCAGCCGCAATGGCGTCGGGGAGATTATCAATGAGCAGTTCTTC. Its protein is CASSRNGVGEIINEQFF.

This chain joins TRBV19 and TRBJ1-2; no firm D call. V lost 3 bases and J 2 bases, leaving 7 bases between the germline ends. The germline V gene encodes CDR1 LNHDA and CDR2 SQIVND (reference sequence). The CDR3 covers 13 residues. The CDR3: CASSIGSNYGYTF. CDR3 bases: TGTGCCAGTAGTATTGGTTCAAACTATGGCTACACCTTC.

The V and J genes are TRBV11-2 and TRBJ2-7; 8 positions match TRBD1. Germline V gene sequence: CDR1 SGHAT, CDR2 FQNNGV. CDR3 length: 15 residues. V lost 1 base and J lost 3; bases outside the gene matches: 5. As DNA, the CDR3 is TGTGCCAGCAGCTTAGCGGGACAGGCGTACTACGAGCAGTACTTC. This sequence encodes CASSLAGQAYYEQYF.

This chain uses TRBV11-1 with TRBJ2-7; 8 nucleotides agree with TRBD1. From germline, CDR1 is SGHAT and CDR2 FQDESV (reference sequence). This CDR3 region has 16 residues. Germline trimming cut 5 bases from V and 7 bases from J; bases unmatched to any gene: 16. The CDR3 sequence: CASSLNPGTGQGEQYF. The CDR3 DNA sequence: TGTGCCAGCAGCCTAAACCCCGGGACAGGACAAGGGGAGCAGTACTTC. The full variable domain, completed using reference TRBV11-1 and TRBJ2-7, is EAEVAQSPRYKITEKSQAVAFWCDPISGHATLYWYRQILGQGPELLVQFQDESVVDDSQLPKDRFSAERLKGVDSTLKIQPAELGDSAMYLCASSLNPGTGQGEQYFGPGTRLTVT.

The chain employs TRBV28 and TRBJ2-3, with D unresolved. Trimming removed 5 bases at V and 2 bases at J, with 5 bases between. This CDR3 is 12 amino acids long. Per germline, CDR1 MDHEN and CDR2 SYDVKM. CDR3 in amino acids: CASSAITDTQYF. Here the CDR3 DNA reads TGTGCCAGCAGTGCGATCACAGATACGCAGTATTTT.

This chain joins TRBV5-1 and TRBJ2-6; 9 bases align to TRBD2. This CDR3 is built from 17 residues. With V trimmed by 4 bases and J by 0 bases, 5 bases remained unmatched. CDR1 and CDR2 from the germline V gene are SGHRS and YFSETQ. CDR3 in amino acids: CASSRTSASSGANVLTF. The DNA for the CDR3 is TGCGCCAGCAGCCGGACTAGCGCGAGCTCTGGGGCCAACGTCCTGACTTTC.

The chain has TRBV19 and TRBJ2-7; 11 positions agree with TRBD2. Germline V gene sequence: CDR1 LNHDA, CDR2 SQIVND (reference sequence). The V and J ends lost 5 bases and 2 bases, in that order; junction bases with no gene match: 8. The CDR3 is 16 residues long. The CDR3 bases are TGTGCCAGTAGTCTCACCGGGACTAGCGGTACCTACGAGCAGTACTTC. The encoded protein is CASSLTGTSGTYEQYF.

This chain links TRBV11-2 with TRBJ2-3; a possible D gene is TRBD2 (6 bases). In germline, CDR1 is SGHAT, CDR2 FQNNGV. CDR3 length equals 14 residues. Trimming pared 6 bases from V and 3 bases from J, leaving 13 bases between. The CDR3: CASSLTLATDTQYF. CDR3 nucleotides: TGTGCCAGCAGTCTTACCCTAGCGACAGATACGCAGTATTTT.

The chain links TRBV5-6 to TRBJ2-7; TRBD1 matches at 8 bases. Germline CDR1 reads SGHDT; CDR2 reads YYEEEE. The CDR3 sequence is 15 residues long. J gave up 0 bases and V 4 bases, and 6 bases lay outside the gene matches. CDR3 DNA: TGTGCCAGCAGCACGACAGGGGTCCTCTCCTACGAGCAGTACTTC. It translates to CASSTTGVLSYEQYF.

The chain carries TRBV4-3 and TRBJ2-5; tentative D call: TRBD1 (6 bases). The V gene lost 5 bases and the J gene lost 5 bases, with 15 bases spanning the gap. CDR3 size: 14 residues. The germline CDR1 and CDR2 sequences are LGHNA and YSLEER. The CDR3 protein is CASSFDRLGETQYF. CDR3 nucleotides: TGCGCCAGCAGCTTTGACAGGTTGGGGGAGACCCAGTACTTC.

The chain joins TRBV7-9 to TRBJ2-7, with TRBD2 matching 7 bases. CDR3 length: 16 amino acids. Germline CDR1 reads SEHNR; CDR2 reads FQNEAQ (reference sequence). J was trimmed by 2 bases and V by 3 bases; bases with no gene match: 10. The CDR3 sequence is CASSLPSGGRAYEQYF. DNA for the CDR3: TGTGCCAGCAGCTTGCCCTCTGGGGGGAGGGCCTACGAGCAGTACTTC.

V is TRBV11-3 and J is TRBJ2-5; the D gene is possibly TRBD2 (5 bases). The J call could be wrong; TRBJ2-7 is a better fit for the DNA end. Germline V gene lookup returns CDR1 SGHNT and CDR2 YENEEA. The CDR3 totals 13 residues. CDR3: CASSYEGVSEQYF. DNA of the CDR3: TGTGCCAGCAGCTACGAGGGAGTCTCCGAGCAGTACTTC.

The V gene is TRBV30, the J gene TRBJ1-2; D gene uncertain. This CDR3 has 15 amino acids. Trimming took off 0 bases at V and 0 bases at J, with 11 bases between the two ends. The germline V gene encodes CDR1 GTSNPN and CDR2 SVGIG (reference sequence). CDR3 sequence reads: CAWSVSRQANYGYTF. Written as DNA, the CDR3 is TGTGCCTGGAGTGTAAGCCGTCAGGCTAACTATGGCTACACCTTC.

The rearrangement links TRBV2 to TRBJ2-2; D remains ambiguous. The germline gives CDR1 SNHLY, CDR2 FYNNEI. V lost 5 bases and J lost 6, with 10 bases in between. The CDR3 runs 13 residues. The CDR3 sequence: CASSPRMAGELFF. The CDR3 nucleotides are TGTGCCAGCAGTCCTCGAATGGCCGGGGAGCTGTTTTTT. Together with reference TRBV2 and TRBJ2-2, the CDR3 gives the full variable domain: EPEVTQTPSHQVTQMGQEVILRCVPISNHLYFYWYRQILGQKVEFLVSFYNNEISEKSEIFDDQFSVERPDGSNFTLKIRSTKLEDSAMYFCASSPRMAGELFFGEGSRLTVL.

The CDR3 here is CASSMGTRGTEAFF. The CDR3 nucleotides read TGTGCCAGTAGTATGGGGACCCGGGGCACTGAAGCTTTCTTT. The chain joins TRBV19 to TRBJ1-1, with D perhaps TRBD1 (5 bases). V was shortened by 3 bases and J by 4 bases, with 12 bases between the two germline ends. Germline values: CDR1 LNHDA, CDR2 SQIVND (reference sequence). The CDR3 runs 14 residues.

The V gene is TRBV6-1, the J gene TRBJ1-2, with TRBD1 matching over 8 bases. The CDR3 consists of 16 residues. V was clipped by 4 bases and J by 8 bases; unmatched bases: 15. Germline CDR1 is MNHNS and CDR2 is SASEGT. The CDR3 spells CASSAPGQGARRGYTF. The DNA for the CDR3 is TGTGCCAGCAGTGCCCCCGGGCAGGGGGCGCGTCGCGGCTACACCTTC.

This sequence joins TRBV13 and TRBJ2-1; possibly TRBD2 for D (7 bases). Deletions cut 5 bases from V and 7 bases from J, with 18 bases between. Per germline, CDR1 PRHDT and CDR2 FYEKMQ (reference sequence). The length of the CDR3 is 15 residues. The CDR3 DNA reads as TGTGCCAGCAGCCCTCTGGGGGGGGCGGGGAATGAGCAGTTCTTC. Protein sequence: CASSPLGGAGNEQFF.

This CDR3 reads CASSLVPSYEQYF. CDR3 nucleotides: TGTGCCAGTAGTTTAGTCCCCTCCTACGAGCAGTACTTC. The chain couples TRBV19 to TRBJ2-7; D is uncertain. Trimming took off 5 bases at V and 0 bases at J, with 8 bases between the two ends. The CDR3 contains 13 residues. Germline loops: CDR1 LNHDA, CDR2 SQIVND (reference sequence).

This clone appeared once. V gene TRBV4-3 combines with J gene TRBJ2-1; TRBD2 matches 7 bases. The CDR3 is made up of 17 amino acids. Trimming cost V 3 bases and J 8 bases; bases outside gene matches: 16. CDR1 is LGHNA, CDR2 YSLEER, per germline. The CDR3 region has the DNA TGCGCCAGCAGCCAGGAACCCCTGGCGGGAGTAATCGATGAGCAGTTCTTC. Amino acid sequence: CASSQEPLAGVIDEQFF.

The chain is built from TRBV30 and TRBJ2-7, with 8 bases lining up with TRBD2. The CDR3 is 19 amino acids. Germline CDR1 reads GTSNPN; CDR2 reads SVGIG (reference sequence). J lost 5 bases, V lost 2 bases, and 23 bases had no gene match. The CDR3 reads CAWSPMGSPSGHRGHEQYF. In DNA form, the CDR3 reads TGTGCCTGGAGTCCGATGGGGAGCCCTAGCGGGCATAGGGGCCACGAGCAGTACTTC.

This chain links TRBV6-5 with TRBJ1-5, with 8 positions matching TRBD1. The CDR3 is 14 residues long. Germline loops: CDR1 MNHEY, CDR2 SVGAGI. The V and J ends lost 6 bases and 7 bases, in that order; junction bases with no gene match: 8. CDR3 coding DNA: TGTGCCAGCAGCTTAGGACAGGGTAGGCAGCCCCAGCATTTT. It specifies CASSLGQGRQPQHF.

This chain uses TRBV6-5 with TRBJ2-1; 8 nucleotides line up with TRBD2. The V and J ends lost 5 bases and 7 bases, in that order; junction bases with no gene match: 10. CDR3 length: 15 amino acids. Germline-derived CDR1 and CDR2 are MNHEY and SVGAGI. The CDR3 loop reads CASSRLAFSGNEQFF. The CDR3 DNA reads as TGTGCCAGCAGTCGACTAGCGTTTTCGGGAAATGAGCAGTTCTTC.

The genes are TRBV18 and TRBJ1-2; no firm D call. The CDR3 consists of 15 residues. Germline CDR1 is KGHSH and CDR2 is LQKENI. V was pared by 2 bases and J by 6 bases, with 16 bases between. The CDR3 region is CASSPRTTAVDGYTF. In DNA, the CDR3 is TGTGCCAGCTCACCAAGGACCACCGCTGTCGATGGCTACACCTTC.